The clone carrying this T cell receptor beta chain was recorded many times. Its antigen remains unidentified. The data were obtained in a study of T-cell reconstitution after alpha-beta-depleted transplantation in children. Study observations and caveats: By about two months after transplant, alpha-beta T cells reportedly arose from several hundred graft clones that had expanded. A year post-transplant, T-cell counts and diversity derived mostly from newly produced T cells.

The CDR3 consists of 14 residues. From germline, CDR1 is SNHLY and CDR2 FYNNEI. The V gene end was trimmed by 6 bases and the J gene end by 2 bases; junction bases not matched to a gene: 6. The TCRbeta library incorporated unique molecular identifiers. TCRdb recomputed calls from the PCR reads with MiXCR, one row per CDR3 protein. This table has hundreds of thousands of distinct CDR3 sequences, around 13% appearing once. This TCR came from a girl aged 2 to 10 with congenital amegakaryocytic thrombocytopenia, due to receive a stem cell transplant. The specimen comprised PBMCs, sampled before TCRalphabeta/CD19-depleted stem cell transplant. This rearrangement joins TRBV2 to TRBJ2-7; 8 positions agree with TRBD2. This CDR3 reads CASSPGLGPYEQYF. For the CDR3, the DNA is TGTGCCAGCAGCCCGGGACTAGGTCCCTACGAGCAGTACTTC. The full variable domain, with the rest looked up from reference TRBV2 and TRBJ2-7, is EPEVTQTPSHQVTQMGQEVILRCVPISNHLYFYWYRQILGQKVEFLVSFYNNEISEKSEIFDDQFSVERPDGSNFTLKIRSTKLEDSAMYFCASSPGLGPYEQYFGPGTRLTVT.